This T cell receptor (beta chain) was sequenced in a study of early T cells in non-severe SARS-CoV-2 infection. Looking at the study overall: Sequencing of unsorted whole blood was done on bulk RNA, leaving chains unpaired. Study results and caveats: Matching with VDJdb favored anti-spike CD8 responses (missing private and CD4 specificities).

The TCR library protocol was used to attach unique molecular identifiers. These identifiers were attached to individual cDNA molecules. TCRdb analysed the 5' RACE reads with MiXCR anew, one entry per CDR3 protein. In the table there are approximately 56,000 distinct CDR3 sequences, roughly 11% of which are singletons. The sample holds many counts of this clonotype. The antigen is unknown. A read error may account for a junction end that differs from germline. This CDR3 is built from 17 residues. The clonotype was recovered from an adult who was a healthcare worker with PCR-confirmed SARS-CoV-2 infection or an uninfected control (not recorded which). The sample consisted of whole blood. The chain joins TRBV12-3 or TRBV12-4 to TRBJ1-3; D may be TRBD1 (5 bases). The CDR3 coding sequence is TGTGCCAGCAGTTTAGCGCAGGGTCCACTCTCTGAAAACACCATATATTTT. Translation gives CASSLAQGPLSENTIYF.